These 9 T cell receptor beta chains share one sample of origin, sequenced in a study of blood T cell repertoires in COVID-19. This table comes from immunoSEQ multiplex PCR, and its TCRdb copy is limited to in-frame clones, with some not included. Among tens of thousands of clones, around 80% were seen once, and the ten largest hold roughly a sixth. Material: peripheral blood. These receptors were collected from a human donor in a cohort sampled during active COVID-19.

This chain joins TRBV5-1 and TRBJ1-5, with D maybe TRBD1 (6 bases). The CDR3 is 15 amino acids. Germline values: CDR1 SGHRS, CDR2 YFSETQ. Trimming took 0 bases from V and 1 from J, leaving 8 bases between them. This CDR3 is CASSLGDRSNQPQHF. CDR3 nucleotides: TGCGCCAGCAGCTTGGGTGACAGGAGCAATCAGCCCCAGCATTTT.

This clone appeared a few times. The chain carries TRBV6-5 and TRBJ2-5; 11 nucleotides match TRBD2. V lost 2 bases, J lost 5 bases, and 7 bases stayed unmatched. Germline values: CDR1 MNHEY, CDR2 SVGAGI. This CDR3 contains 16 residues. The CDR3 sequence: CASSYRGLADSETQYF. The CDR3 DNA is TGTGCCAGCAGTTACCGGGGACTAGCGGACTCCGAGACCCAGTACTTC.

The chain employs TRBV7-8 and TRBJ2-7; 10 positions match TRBD1. This CDR3 comprises 14 residues. V was pared by 7 bases and J by 2 bases, with 5 bases of the junction left unmatched. Germline loops: CDR1 SGHVS, CDR2 FQNEAQ. The CDR3 loop is CASNNGQGAYEQYF. The CDR3 DNA sequence: TGTGCCAGCAACAATGGACAGGGGGCCTACGAGCAGTACTTC.

The gene calls are TRBV7-2 and TRBJ1-4; TRBD1 is a possible D gene (5 bases). V shed 3 bases and J shed 3 bases, with 8 bases lying between them. Looked up from germline, CDR1 is SGHTA and CDR2 is FQGNSA. The CDR3 loop spans 14 amino acids. The CDR3 DNA reads as TGTGCCAGCAGCTTCGGGGGGGCTAATGAAAAACTGTTTTTT. This codes for CASSFGGANEKLFF.

CDR3 protein: CASSWTSGGAYEQYF. The CDR3 coding sequence is TGCGCCAGCAGCTGGACTAGCGGGGGGGCCTACGAGCAGTACTTC. The genes are TRBV5-1 and TRBJ2-7; 15 bases are shared with TRBD2. Trimming cost V 3 bases and J 2 bases; bases outside gene matches: 0. The V gene's germline CDR1 is SGHRS and CDR2 YFSETQ. This CDR3 comprises 15 residues.

This sequence joins TRBV4-1 and TRBJ2-7, with 8 bases lining up with TRBD1. Per germline, CDR1 MGHRA and CDR2 YSYEKL. Losses at the gene ends were 6 bases for V and 4 bases for J; bases not matched to a gene: 11. The CDR3 has 15 residues. DNA for the CDR3: TGCGCCAGCAGTCTCCTCCGGGACAGGCTATACGAGCAGTACTTC. Translating gives CASSLLRDRLYEQYF.

The gene calls are TRBV28 and TRBJ1-3, with a possible D match to TRBD1 (6 bases). This CDR3 region has 14 residues. Trimming shortened V by 5 bases and J by 0 bases, and 8 bases separated the two germline ends. Germline CDR1 reads MDHEN; CDR2 reads SYDVKM. CDR3 sequence (DNA): TGTGCCAGCAGTAGGGGGGGCTCTGGAAACACCATATATTTT. Translation: CASSRGGSGNTIYF.

The chain recombines TRBV10-3 with TRBJ2-6; 8 bases line up with TRBD1. CDR1 is ENHRY, CDR2 SYGVKD, per germline. This CDR3 has 18 residues. J was trimmed by 4 bases and V by 3 bases; bases with no gene match: 11. The CDR3 nucleotides are TGTGCCATCAGTGAATCCTTCTTTGGGACAGGCGGGGCCAACGTCCTGACTTTC. As protein: CAISESFFGTGGANVLTF.

This clone was counted a few times. J is TRBJ2-5 and V is TRBV5-4, with D unclear. Between the trimmed V and J ends, which lost 4 bases and 5 bases, there was a span of 15 bases. The CDR3 sequence is 14 residues long. The V gene's germline CDR1 is SGHNT and CDR2 YYREEE (reference sequence). The chain's CDR3 is CASSAKTPRETQYF. The DNA of the CDR3 is TGTGCCAGCAGCGCCAAGACTCCCCGGGAGACCCAGTACTTC.